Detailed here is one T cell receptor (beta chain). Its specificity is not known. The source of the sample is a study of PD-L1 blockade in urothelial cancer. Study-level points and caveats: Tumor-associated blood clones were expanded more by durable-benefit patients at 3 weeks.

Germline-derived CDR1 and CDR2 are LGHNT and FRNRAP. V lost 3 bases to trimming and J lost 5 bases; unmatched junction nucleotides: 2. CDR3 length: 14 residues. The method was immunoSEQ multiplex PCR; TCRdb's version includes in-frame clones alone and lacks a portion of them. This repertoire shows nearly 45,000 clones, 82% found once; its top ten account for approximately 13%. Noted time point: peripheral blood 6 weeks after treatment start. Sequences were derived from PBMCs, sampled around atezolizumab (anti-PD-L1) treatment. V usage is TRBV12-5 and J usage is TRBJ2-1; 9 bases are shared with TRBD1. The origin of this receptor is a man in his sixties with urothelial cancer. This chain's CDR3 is CASGLTGGHNEQFF. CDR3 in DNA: TGTGCTAGTGGTTTAACAGGGGGCCACAATGAGCAGTTCTTC. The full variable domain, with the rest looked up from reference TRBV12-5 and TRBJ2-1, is DARVTQTPRHKVTEMGQEVTMRCQPILGHNTVFWYRQTMMQGLELLAYFRNRAPLDDSGMPKDRFSAEMPDATLATLKIQPSEPRDSAVYFCASGLTGGHNEQFFGPGTRLTVL.